Following are 16 T cell receptor beta chains from one sample sequenced in a study of PD-L1 blockade in urothelial cancer. Sequencing used immunoSEQ multiplex PCR; TCRdb keeps in-frame clones, though not all of them. Found here are roughly 30,000 clones, more than 85% of them singletons; the top ten hold less than 2%. Sequencing used PBMCs, obtained around atezolizumab (anti-PD-L1) treatment. The source of these receptors is a man in his forties or fifties with urothelial cancer.

V is TRBV28 and J is TRBJ2-7; weak D call: TRBD2 (6 bases). The V and J ends lost 10 bases and 2 bases respectively, with 12 bases between them. Germline V lookup: CDR1 MDHEN, CDR2 SYDVKM. This CDR3 comprises 12 residues. CDR3 DNA sequence: TGTGCCACCGATCCGGGGGCCTACGAGCAGTACTTC. As protein: CATDPGAYEQYF. Full variable domain (rest looked up from reference TRBV28 and TRBJ2-7): DVKVTQSSRYLVKRTGEKVFLECVQDMDHENMFWYRQDPGLGLRLIYFSYDVKMKEKGDIPEGYSVSREKKERFSLILESASTNQTSMYLCATDPGAYEQYFGPGTRLTVT.

The gene calls are TRBV11-2 and TRBJ1-1; D not certain. The germline gives CDR1 SGHAT, CDR2 FQNNGV. V was pared by 6 bases and J by 0 bases, with 11 bases between. The CDR3 covers 14 residues. The CDR3 reads CASRESYMNTEAFF. CDR3 DNA sequence: TGTGCCAGCAGGGAGTCGTACATGAACACTGAAGCTTTCTTT.

The chain recombines TRBV2 with TRBJ1-3, with D possibly being TRBD1 (5 bases). Looked up from germline, CDR1 is SNHLY and CDR2 is FYNNEI. The V and J ends lost 1 base and 0 bases respectively, with 7 bases between them. CDR3 length: 15 amino acids. CDR3 nucleotide sequence: TGTGCCAGCAGTGAAGGGGGCAGCTCTGGAAACACCATATATTTT. As protein: CASSEGGSSGNTIYF.

This clone was observed once. This chain connects TRBV11-2 to TRBJ2-7; D is ambiguous. The CDR3 is 15 amino acids. The germline V gene encodes CDR1 SGHAT and CDR2 FQNNGV. V shed 0 bases and J shed 5 bases, with 14 bases lying between them. The CDR3 here is CASSLEAPPPHEQYF. For the CDR3, the DNA is TGTGCCAGCAGCTTAGAGGCACCTCCCCCCCACGAGCAGTACTTC.

The gene calls are TRBV11-3 and TRBJ2-4, with 8 positions matching TRBD2. Losses at the gene ends were 5 bases for V and 7 bases for J; bases not matched to a gene: 7. This CDR3 spans 14 amino acids. Germline V gene sequence: CDR1 SGHNT, CDR2 YENEEA. The CDR3 DNA follows: TGTGCCAGCAGCCTGGACGGCGGGGGGAACATTCAGTACTTC. Protein product: CASSLDGGGNIQYF.

This clone has just a few counts. The chain links TRBV7-2 to TRBJ2-7; no definite D call. The CDR3 has 13 residues. Trimming cost V 4 bases and J 4 bases, with 11 bases left between them. Germline CDR1 SGHTA, CDR2 FQGNSA. The CDR3 loop is CASSSTPGYEQYF. The CDR3 nucleotides are TGTGCCAGCAGCTCCACCCCCGGGTACGAGCAGTACTTC. Full variable domain (rest looked up from reference TRBV7-2 and TRBJ2-7): GAGVSQSPSNKVTEKGKDVELRCDPISGHTALYWYRQSLGQGLEFLIYFQGNSAPDKSGLPSDRFSAERTGGSVSTLTIQRTQQEDSAVYLCASSSTPGYEQYFGPGTRLTVT.

The chain is built from TRBV4-1 and TRBJ2-1; maybe TRBD1 (5 bases). Trimming took 1 base from V and 1 from J, leaving 14 bases between them. CDR1 and CDR2 (germline): MGHRA, YSYEKL. The length of the CDR3 is 17 residues. The CDR3 DNA follows: TGCGCCAGCAGCCAAGCGCGTCCGACAGTTTCCTACAATGAGCAGTTCTTC. Translation gives CASSQARPTVSYNEQFF.

This chain connects TRBV11-2 to TRBJ2-7; tentatively, D is TRBD2 (6 bases). Germline CDR1 SGHAT, CDR2 FQNNGV. Trimming took 2 bases from V and 5 from J, leaving 13 bases between them. The CDR3 spans 14 residues. The DNA of the CDR3 is TGTGCCAGCAGCTTATCGGCGGGGTTGGACGAGCAGTACTTC. Its translation is CASSLSAGLDEQYF.

This chain connects TRBV11-2 to TRBJ2-1; 10 positions match TRBD1. The J segment lost 7 bases and the V segment lost 3 bases, leaving 6 bases of the junction unmatched. The CDR3 length is 15 residues. The germline CDR1 and CDR2 sequences are SGHAT and FQNNGV. The CDR3 reads CASSFTGQGRNEQFF. CDR3 nucleotides: TGTGCCAGCAGCTTCACGGGACAGGGGAGGAATGAGCAGTTCTTC.

The chain recombines TRBV14 with TRBJ2-6; D is unclear. V lost 2 bases and J 0 bases, leaving 11 bases between the germline ends. This CDR3 is built from 17 residues. Per the germline V gene, CDR1 is SGHDN and CDR2 is FVKESK. CDR3 sequence reads: CASSQRVLLSGANVLTF. Written as DNA, the CDR3 is TGTGCCAGCAGCCAACGGGTCTTACTCTCTGGGGCCAACGTCCTGACTTTC.

The V call is TRBV7-2, the J call TRBJ2-1; tentatively, D is TRBD2 (5 bases). Germline V CDR1 and CDR2: SGHTA, FQGNSA. Trimming removed 2 bases from V and 4 bases from J, with 12 bases in between. CDR3 length equals 15 residues. The CDR3 is CASSLSGLSYNEQFF. For the CDR3, the DNA is TGTGCCAGCAGCTTAAGTGGACTCTCGTACAATGAGCAGTTCTTC.

The rearrangement links TRBV6-1 to TRBJ2-7, with 10 positions matching TRBD1. V dropped 3 bases and J dropped 4; count of bases not matched to a gene: 3. The germline gives CDR1 MNHNS, CDR2 SASEGT. This CDR3 spans 14 amino acids. The CDR3 nucleotides are TGTGCCAGCAGTGAGACAGGGGGCAATTACGAGCAGTACTTC. It specifies CASSETGGNYEQYF.

This clone was observed a single time. The gene calls are TRBV19 and TRBJ2-2, with 8 bases aligning to TRBD1. This CDR3 contains 12 residues. V was pared by 8 bases and J by 8 bases, with 4 bases of the junction left unmatched. The germline CDR1 and CDR2 sequences are LNHDA and SQIVND (reference sequence). The CDR3 loop reads CASSQGVGELFF. CDR3 coding DNA: TGTGCCAGTTCACAGGGGGTAGGGGAGCTGTTTTTT.

The chain uses TRBV18 and TRBJ2-3; 7 bases align to TRBD2. Germline-derived CDR1 and CDR2 are KGHSH and LQKENI. With 4 bases clipped from V and 4 bases from J, the junction kept 5 bases outside the gene matches. The CDR3 contains 14 residues. The DNA for the CDR3 is TGTGCCAGCTCACGTGGACTAGTCGCAGATACGCAGTATTTT. Translating it yields CASSRGLVADTQYF. Full variable domain (rest looked up from reference TRBV18 and TRBJ2-3): NAGVMQNPRHLVRRRGQEARLRCSPMKGHSHVYWYRQLPEEGLKFMVYLQKENIIDESGMPKERFSAEFPKEGPSILRIQQVVRGDSAAYFCASSRGLVADTQYFGPGTRLTVL.

This clone was detected once. The V gene is TRBV6-6, the J gene TRBJ2-5, with D possibly being TRBD1 (5 bases). The length of the CDR3 is 13 residues. In germline, CDR1 is MNHNY, CDR2 SVGAGI (reference sequence). V was shortened by 2 bases and J by 5 bases, with 9 bases between the two germline ends. The CDR3, as DNA: TGTGCCAGCAGTTACAGGGGCGTGGAGACCCAGTACTTC. Its translation: CASSYRGVETQYF.

The chain couples TRBV6-5 to TRBJ1-6; maybe TRBD1 (5 bases). V was pared by 0 bases and J by 5 bases, with 8 bases between. Germline V CDR1 and CDR2: MNHEY, SVGAGI. This CDR3 has 15 amino acids. The CDR3 region is CASSYSGAHNSPLHF. The CDR3 region has the DNA TGTGCCAGCAGTTACTCAGGGGCCCATAATTCACCCCTCCACTTT.